Below are 7 T cell receptor beta chains sequenced from a single sample in a study of long-term antiretroviral therapy in people with HIV. immunoSEQ v3.0 was run at survey level. Here immunoSEQ multiplex PCR was the method, and the copy in TCRdb shows in-frame clones only, minus some. The sample carries about 40,000 clones, 75% to 90% recorded once. Material: unsorted PBMCs, obtained 3.1 years after starting antiretroviral therapy. Receptors originate from a woman in her fifties or sixties with HIV.

Only a few counts were recorded for this clone. This chain joins TRBV7-2 and TRBJ1-6; D is unresolved. Germline V gene data show CDR1 as SGHTA and CDR2 as FQGNSA. Trimming took off 5 bases at V and 7 bases at J, with 3 bases between the two ends. This CDR3 has 11 amino acids. CDR3 region: CASSENSPLHF. CDR3 DNA: TGTGCCAGCAGCGAGAATTCACCCCTCCACTTT.

A single count supports this clone. This chain connects TRBV10-1 to TRBJ2-1, with TRBD1 matching over 8 bases. The CDR3 is made up of 15 amino acids. The germline gives CDR1 WNHNN, CDR2 SYGVQD (reference sequence). V lost 4 bases and J lost 5; bases outside the gene matches: 7. CDR3 nucleotide sequence: TGCGCCAGCAGTGGGGGGGCAGGGGGCAACAATGAGCAGTTCTTC. Protein product: CASSGGAGGNNEQFF.

This chain joins TRBV30 and TRBJ1-1; 7 bases align to TRBD1. Germline V lookup: CDR1 GTSNPN, CDR2 SVGIG (reference sequence). Trimming removed 2 bases from V and 1 base from J; junction bases left unmatched: 19. This CDR3 comprises 19 residues. CDR3 loop: CAWSPYGRGRLARNTEAFF. CDR3 in DNA: TGTGCCTGGAGTCCCTACGGAAGGGGGCGATTGGCCCGGAACACTGAAGCTTTCTTT.

V is TRBV18 and J is TRBJ1-2, with D unresolved. This CDR3 has 15 amino acids. Germline lookup yields CDR1 KGHSH and CDR2 LQKENI. V was pared by 2 bases and J by 0 bases, with 10 bases between. The chain's CDR3 is CASSPSVGTNYGYTF. The CDR3 region has the DNA TGTGCCAGCTCACCATCGGTAGGGACTAACTATGGCTACACCTTC.

This rearrangement joins TRBV5-1 to TRBJ1-1; D is unclear. V was trimmed by 1 base and J by 0 bases, leaving 10 bases between them. Germline loops: CDR1 SGHRS, CDR2 YFSETQ. CDR3 length: 15 amino acids. CDR3 DNA: TGCGCCAGCAGCTTGAGTAGTCGGCTGAACACTGAAGCTTTCTTT. Its translation: CASSLSSRLNTEAFF.

V is TRBV7-9 and J is TRBJ1-3; a possible D gene is TRBD1 (5 bases). CDR1 is SEHNR and CDR2 is FQNEAQ in the germline V gene (reference sequence). The ends were cut back, 5 bases at V and 3 bases at J, with 11 bases in the middle. This CDR3 comprises 14 residues. CDR3 DNA: TGTGCCAGCAGCCGAAGCAGGGTTGGAAACACCATATATTTT. Amino acids: CASSRSRVGNTIYF.

The sample holds one count of this clone. The gene calls are TRBV9 and TRBJ2-5, with D unclear. Germline V gene sequence: CDR1 SGDLS, CDR2 YYNGEE. V was shortened by 3 bases and J by 0 bases, with 0 bases between the two germline ends. The CDR3 is made up of 11 amino acids. The CDR3 region is CASSDQETQYF. In DNA form, the CDR3 reads TGTGCCAGCAGCGACCAAGAGACCCAGTACTTC.